This note documents a single T cell receptor beta chain sequence. Its specificity is unknown. Germline and junction disagree at one end, which may indicate a read error. The sample has other DNA sequences that encode this CDR3 too. Germline V gene sequence: CDR1 MDHEN, CDR2 SYDVKM. The CDR3 runs 14 residues. The sample comes from a study of cytomegalovirus exposure and HLA in healthy donors. Findings of the study overall: Later analysis associated a missense DCLRE1C variant with TCR beta V- and J-gene trimming. In a later analysis, TCR association rates varied by HLA locus: DRB1 most, HLA-C fewest. The productive fraction for most TCR beta V segments was about 87% or about 30% in an earlier analysis. Later analysis identified about 15,000 TCR beta sequences associated with HLA alleles, using a false discovery rate threshold of 0.05.

13 Jbeta primers and 60 Vbeta primers were used for the PCR. Profiling relied on immunoSEQ multiplex PCR, and the TCRdb table lists in-frame clones only, not all of them. The sample contains about 170,000 clones, roughly 84% of which appear only once. The chain links TRBV28 to TRBJ2-7, with TRBD1 matching 7 bases. This TCR came from a male donor in good health and CMV-seronegative. The sample taken for sequencing was PBMCs. The DNA for the CDR3 is TGTGCCAGCAGTCTCAGACAGGGTTGGTACGAGCAATACTTC. Translating it yields CASSLRQGWYEQYF.